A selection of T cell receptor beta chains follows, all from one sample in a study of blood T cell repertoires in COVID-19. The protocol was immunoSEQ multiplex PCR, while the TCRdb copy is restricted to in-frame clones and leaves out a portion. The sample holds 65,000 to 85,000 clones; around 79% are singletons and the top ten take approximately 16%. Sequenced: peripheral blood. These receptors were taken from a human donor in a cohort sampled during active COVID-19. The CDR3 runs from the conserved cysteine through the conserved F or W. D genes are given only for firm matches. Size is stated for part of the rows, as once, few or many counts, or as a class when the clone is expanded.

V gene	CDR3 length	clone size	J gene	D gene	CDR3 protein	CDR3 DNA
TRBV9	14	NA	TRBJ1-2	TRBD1	CASSVSGGNYGYTF	TGTGCCAGCAGCGTCTCAGGGGGGAACTATGGCTACACCTTC
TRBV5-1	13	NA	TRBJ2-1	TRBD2	CASSLVGEGEQFF	TGCGCCAGCAGCTTGGTCGGGGAGGGTGAGCAGTTCTTC
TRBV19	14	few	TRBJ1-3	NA	CATVQLTSGNTIYF	TGTGCCACCGTACAGCTGACCTCTGGAAACACCATATATTTT
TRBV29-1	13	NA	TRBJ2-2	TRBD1	CSVEYRGTGELFF	TGCAGCGTTGAGTACAGGGGAACCGGGGAGCTGTTTTTT
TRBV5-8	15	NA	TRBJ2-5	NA	CASRLGLRGKETQYF	TGTGCCAGCAGACTTGGACTCAGGGGAAAAGAGACCCAGTACTTC
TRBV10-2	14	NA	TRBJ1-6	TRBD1	CASSEWDRNSPLHF	TGCGCCAGCAGTGAGTGGGACAGGAATTCACCCCTCCACTTT
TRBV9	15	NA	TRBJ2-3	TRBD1	CASSAGTDRTDTQYF	TGTGCCAGCAGCGCCGGGACAGACCGCACAGATACGCAGTATTTT
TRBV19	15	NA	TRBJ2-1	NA	CASSLTGLLYNEQFF	TGTGCCAGTAGTCTCACAGGGTTACTCTACAATGAGCAGTTCTTC
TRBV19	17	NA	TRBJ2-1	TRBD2	CASSINLAGVPYNEQFF	TGTGCCAGTAGTATTAACCTAGCGGGAGTCCCCTACAATGAGCAGTTCTTC
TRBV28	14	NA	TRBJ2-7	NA	CASSFSGLTYEQYF	TGTGCCAGCAGTTTTAGTGGGCTTACCTACGAGCAGTACTTC
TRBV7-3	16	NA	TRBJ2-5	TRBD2	CASSGDGLAGVETQYF	TGTGCCAGCAGCGGAGACGGACTAGCGGGGGTGGAGACCCAGTACTTC
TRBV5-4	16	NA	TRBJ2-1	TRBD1	CASSLGQGARNNEQFF	TGTGCCAGCAGCTTGGGACAGGGGGCCCGCAACAATGAGCAGTTCTTC
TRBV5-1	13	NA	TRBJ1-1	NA	CASSLTGPTEAFF	TGCGCCAGCAGCTTGACAGGGCCCACTGAAGCTTTCTTT
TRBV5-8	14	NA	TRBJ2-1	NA	CASSFGGTYNEQFF	TGTGCCAGCAGCTTCGGAGGCACCTACAATGAGCAGTTCTTC
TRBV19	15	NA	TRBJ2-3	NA	CASMNWGGPTDTQYF	TGTGCCAGTATGAATTGGGGCGGACCCACGGATACGCAGTATTTT
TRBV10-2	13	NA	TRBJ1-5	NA	CASGSTGVHPQHF	TGCGCCAGCGGATCGACCGGGGTACACCCCCAGCATTTT
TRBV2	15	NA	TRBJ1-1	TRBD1	CASSYPQGARNEAFF	TGTGCCAGCAGTTACCCCCAGGGGGCGCGTAATGAAGCTTTCTTT
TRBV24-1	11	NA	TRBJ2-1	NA	CATSDPLEQFF	TGTGCCACCAGTGACCCACTCGAGCAGTTCTTC
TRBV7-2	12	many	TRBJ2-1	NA	CASSLASHEQFF	TGTGCCAGCAGCTTAGCTAGTCATGAGCAGTTCTTC
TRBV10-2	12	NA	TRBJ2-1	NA	CASSDNYNEQFF	TGCGCCAGCAGTGACAATTACAATGAGCAGTTCTTC
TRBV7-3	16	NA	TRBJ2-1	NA	CASSLREQGTYNEQFF	TGTGCCAGCAGCTTAAGGGAGCAGGGGACCTACAATGAGCAGTTCTTC
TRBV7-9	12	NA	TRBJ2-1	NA	CASSLGRDEQFF	TGTGCCAGCAGCTTAGGACGGGATGAGCAGTTCTTC
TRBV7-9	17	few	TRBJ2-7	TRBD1	CASSAPPPGQVYYEQYF	TGTGCCAGCAGCGCACCTCCCCCGGGACAGGTTTACTACGAGCAGTACTTC
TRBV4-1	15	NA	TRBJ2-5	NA	CASRTGTSEKETQYF	TGCGCCAGCAGGACCGGGACTTCCGAGAAAGAGACCCAGTACTTC
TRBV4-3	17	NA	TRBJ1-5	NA	CASSQELRRDSNQPQHF	TGCGCCAGCAGCCAAGAACTACGACGGGATAGCAATCAGCCCCAGCATTTT
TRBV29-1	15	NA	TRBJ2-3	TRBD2	CSVPGLAGSTDTQYF	TGCAGCGTTCCCGGACTAGCGGGTAGCACAGATACGCAGTATTTT
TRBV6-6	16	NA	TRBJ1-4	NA	CASSYGPAGNPSKLFF	TGTGCCAGCAGTTACGGCCCGGCAGGGAACCCTTCGAAACTGTTTTTT
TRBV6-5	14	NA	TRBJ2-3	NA	CASSYQGPTDTQYF	TGTGCCAGCAGTTACCAGGGCCCGACAGATACGCAGTATTTT